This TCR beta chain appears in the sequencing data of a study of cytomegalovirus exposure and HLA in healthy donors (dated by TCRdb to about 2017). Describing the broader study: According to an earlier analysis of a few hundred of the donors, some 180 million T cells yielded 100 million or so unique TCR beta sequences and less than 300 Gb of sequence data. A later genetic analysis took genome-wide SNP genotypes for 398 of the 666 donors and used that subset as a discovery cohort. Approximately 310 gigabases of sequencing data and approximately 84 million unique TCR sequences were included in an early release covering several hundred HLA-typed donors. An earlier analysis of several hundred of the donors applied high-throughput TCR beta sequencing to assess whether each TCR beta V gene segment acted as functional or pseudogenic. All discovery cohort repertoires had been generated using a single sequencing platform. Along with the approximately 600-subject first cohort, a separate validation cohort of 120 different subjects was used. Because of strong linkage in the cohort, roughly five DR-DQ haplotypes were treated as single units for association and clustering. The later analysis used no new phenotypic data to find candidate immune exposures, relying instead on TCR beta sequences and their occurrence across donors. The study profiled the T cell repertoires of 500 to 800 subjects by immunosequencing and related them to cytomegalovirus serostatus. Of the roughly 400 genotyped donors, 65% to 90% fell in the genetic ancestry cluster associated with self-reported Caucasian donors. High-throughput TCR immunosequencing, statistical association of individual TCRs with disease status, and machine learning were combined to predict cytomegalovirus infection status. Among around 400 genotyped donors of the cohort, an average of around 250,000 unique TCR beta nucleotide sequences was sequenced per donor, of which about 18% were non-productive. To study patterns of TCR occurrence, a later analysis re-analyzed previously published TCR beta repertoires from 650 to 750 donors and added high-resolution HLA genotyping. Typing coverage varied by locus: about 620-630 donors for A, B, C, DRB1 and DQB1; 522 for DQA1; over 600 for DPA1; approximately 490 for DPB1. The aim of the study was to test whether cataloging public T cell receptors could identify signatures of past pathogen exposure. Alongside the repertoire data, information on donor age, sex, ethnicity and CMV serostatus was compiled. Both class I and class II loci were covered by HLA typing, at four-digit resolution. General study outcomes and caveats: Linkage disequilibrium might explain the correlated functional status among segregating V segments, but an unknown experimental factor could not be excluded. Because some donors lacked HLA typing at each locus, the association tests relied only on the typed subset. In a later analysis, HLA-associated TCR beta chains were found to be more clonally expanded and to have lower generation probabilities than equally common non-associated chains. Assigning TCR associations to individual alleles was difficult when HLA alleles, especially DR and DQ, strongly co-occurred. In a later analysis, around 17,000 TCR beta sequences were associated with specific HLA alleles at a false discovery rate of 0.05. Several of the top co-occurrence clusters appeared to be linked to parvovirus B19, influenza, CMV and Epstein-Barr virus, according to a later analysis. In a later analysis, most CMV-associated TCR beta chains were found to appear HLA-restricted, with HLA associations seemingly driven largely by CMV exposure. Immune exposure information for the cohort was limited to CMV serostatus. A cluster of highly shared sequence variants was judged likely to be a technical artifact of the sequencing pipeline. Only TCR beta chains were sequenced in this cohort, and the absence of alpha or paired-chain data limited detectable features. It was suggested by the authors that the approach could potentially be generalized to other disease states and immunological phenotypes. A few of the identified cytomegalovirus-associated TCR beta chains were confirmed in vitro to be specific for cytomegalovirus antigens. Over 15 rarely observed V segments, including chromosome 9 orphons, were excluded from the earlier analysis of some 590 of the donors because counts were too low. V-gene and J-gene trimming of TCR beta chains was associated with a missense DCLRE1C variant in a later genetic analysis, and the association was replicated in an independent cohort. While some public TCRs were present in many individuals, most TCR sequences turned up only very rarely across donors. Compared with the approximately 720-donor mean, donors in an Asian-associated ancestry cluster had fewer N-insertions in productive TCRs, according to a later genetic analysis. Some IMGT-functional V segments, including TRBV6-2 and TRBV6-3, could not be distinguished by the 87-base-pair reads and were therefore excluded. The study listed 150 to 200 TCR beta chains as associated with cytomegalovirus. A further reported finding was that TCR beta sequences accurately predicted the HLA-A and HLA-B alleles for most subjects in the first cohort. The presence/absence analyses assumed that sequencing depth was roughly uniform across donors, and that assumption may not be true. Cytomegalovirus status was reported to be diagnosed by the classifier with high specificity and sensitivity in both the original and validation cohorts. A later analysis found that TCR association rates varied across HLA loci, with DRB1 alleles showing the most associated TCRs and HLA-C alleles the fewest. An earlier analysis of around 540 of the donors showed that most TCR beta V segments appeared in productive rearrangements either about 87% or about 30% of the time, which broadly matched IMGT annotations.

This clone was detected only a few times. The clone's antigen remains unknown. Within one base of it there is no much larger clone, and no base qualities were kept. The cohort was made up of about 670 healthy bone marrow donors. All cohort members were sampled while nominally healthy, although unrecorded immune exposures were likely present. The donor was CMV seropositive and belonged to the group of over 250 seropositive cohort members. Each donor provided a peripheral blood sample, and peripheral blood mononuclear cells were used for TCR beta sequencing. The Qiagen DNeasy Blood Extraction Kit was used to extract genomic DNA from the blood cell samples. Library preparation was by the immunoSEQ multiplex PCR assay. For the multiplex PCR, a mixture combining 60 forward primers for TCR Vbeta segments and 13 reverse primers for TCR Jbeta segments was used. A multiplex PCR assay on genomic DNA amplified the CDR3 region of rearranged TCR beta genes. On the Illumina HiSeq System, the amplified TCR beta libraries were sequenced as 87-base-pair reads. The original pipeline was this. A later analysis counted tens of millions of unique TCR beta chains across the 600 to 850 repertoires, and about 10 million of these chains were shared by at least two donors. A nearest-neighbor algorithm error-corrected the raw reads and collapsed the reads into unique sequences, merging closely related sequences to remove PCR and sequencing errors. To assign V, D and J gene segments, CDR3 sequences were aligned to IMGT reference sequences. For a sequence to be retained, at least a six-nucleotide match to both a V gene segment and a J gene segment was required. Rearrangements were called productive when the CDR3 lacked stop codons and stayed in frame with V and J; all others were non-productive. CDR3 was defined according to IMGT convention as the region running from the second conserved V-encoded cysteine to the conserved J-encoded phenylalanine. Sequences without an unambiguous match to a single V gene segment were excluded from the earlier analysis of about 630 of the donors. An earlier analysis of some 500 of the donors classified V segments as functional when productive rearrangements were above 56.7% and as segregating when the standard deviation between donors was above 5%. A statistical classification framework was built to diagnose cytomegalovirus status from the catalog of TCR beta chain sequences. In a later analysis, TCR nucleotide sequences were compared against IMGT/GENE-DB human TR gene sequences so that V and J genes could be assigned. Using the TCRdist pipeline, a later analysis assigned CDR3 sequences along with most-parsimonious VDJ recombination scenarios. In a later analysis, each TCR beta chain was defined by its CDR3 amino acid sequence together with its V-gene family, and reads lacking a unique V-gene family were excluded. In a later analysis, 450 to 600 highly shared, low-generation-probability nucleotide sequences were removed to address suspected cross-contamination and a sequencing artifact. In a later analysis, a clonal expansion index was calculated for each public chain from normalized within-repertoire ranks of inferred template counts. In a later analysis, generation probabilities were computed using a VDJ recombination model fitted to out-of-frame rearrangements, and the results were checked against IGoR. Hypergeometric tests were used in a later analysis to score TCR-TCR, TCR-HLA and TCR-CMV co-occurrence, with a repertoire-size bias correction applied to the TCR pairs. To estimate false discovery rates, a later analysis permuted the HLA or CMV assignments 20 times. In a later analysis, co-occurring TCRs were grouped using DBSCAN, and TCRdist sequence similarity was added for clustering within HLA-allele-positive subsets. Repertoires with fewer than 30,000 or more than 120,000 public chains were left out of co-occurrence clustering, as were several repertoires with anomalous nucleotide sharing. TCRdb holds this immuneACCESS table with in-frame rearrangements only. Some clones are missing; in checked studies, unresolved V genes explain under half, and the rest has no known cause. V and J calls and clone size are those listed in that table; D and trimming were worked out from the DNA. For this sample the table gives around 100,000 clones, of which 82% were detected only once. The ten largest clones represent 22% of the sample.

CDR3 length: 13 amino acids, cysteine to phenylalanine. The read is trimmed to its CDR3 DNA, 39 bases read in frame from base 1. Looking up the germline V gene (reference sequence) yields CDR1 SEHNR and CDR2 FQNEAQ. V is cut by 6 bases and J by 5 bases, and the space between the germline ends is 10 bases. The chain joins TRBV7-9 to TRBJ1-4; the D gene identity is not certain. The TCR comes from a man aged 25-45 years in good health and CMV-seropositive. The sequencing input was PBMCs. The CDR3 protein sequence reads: CASRYPRNEKLFF. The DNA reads TGTGCCAGCAGATACCCCCGGAATGAAAAACTGTTTTTT.